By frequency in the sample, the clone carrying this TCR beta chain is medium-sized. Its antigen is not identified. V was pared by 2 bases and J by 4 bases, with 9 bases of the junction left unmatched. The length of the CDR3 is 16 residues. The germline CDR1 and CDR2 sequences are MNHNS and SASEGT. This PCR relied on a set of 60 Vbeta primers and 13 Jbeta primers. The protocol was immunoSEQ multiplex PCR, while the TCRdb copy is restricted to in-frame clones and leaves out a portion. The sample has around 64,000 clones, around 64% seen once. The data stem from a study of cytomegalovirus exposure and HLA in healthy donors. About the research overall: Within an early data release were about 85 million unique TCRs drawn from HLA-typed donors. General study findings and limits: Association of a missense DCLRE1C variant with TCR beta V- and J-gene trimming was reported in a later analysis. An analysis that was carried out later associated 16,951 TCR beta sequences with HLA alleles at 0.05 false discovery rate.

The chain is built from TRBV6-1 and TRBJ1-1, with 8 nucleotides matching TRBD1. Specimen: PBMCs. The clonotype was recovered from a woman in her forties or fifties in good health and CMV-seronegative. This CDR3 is CASSEPGQGQSTEAFF. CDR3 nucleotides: TGTGCCAGCAGTGAACCAGGACAGGGCCAAAGCACTGAAGCTTTCTTT.